Below, 12 T cell receptor beta chains from the same sample are listed, as sequenced in a study of T cells expressing NK-cell markers. TCRdb reanalyzed the 5' RACE reads and collapses them to one entry per CDR3 protein, without DNA. This sample lists 400,000 to 450,000 distinct CDR3 sequences; its ten largest clones have roughly 8%. The specimen was blood T cells: a sorted CD56 or NKG2C T cell subset, CD4+ or CD8+ T cells, or bulk PBMC T cells (not recorded which). Source of these receptors: a woman between 18 and 70 years old in good health.

CDR3 amino acids: CASRRTGGGARGTQYF. This chain joins TRBV7-2 and TRBJ2-3; lacking DNA, the TRBD2 call made by TCRdb goes unchecked. CDR1 is SGHTA and CDR2 is FQGNSA in the germline V gene. The CDR3 consists of 16 residues.

The V call is TRBV20-1, the J call TRBJ2-1. CDR3 length: 14 amino acids. The germline CDR1 and CDR2 sequences are DFQATT and SNEGSKA (reference sequence). CDR3 region: CSASLRAISTEQFF.

The chain joins TRBV6-2 or TRBV6-3 to TRBJ2-7; TCRdb reports TRBD1, a call that lacks DNA to check it against. Germline lookup yields CDR1 MNHEY and CDR2 SVGEGT. There are 15 residues in the CDR3. This CDR3 reads CASSSTAGVQYEQYF.

The chain combines TRBV5-1 with TRBJ2-1. This CDR3 comprises 13 residues. CDR1 and CDR2 from the germline V gene are SGHRS and YFSETQ. This CDR3 reads CASSLVPGNEQFF.

The V call is TRBV20-1, the J call TRBJ2-2. The CDR3 loop spans 14 amino acids. Germline V gives CDR1 DFQATT, CDR2 SNEGSKA (reference sequence). CDR3 loop: CSAPPWGSTGELFF.

This rearrangement joins TRBV6-1 to TRBJ2-1; the TRBD2 assignment by TCRdb is unverifiable without DNA. This CDR3 spans 16 amino acids. The germline CDR1 and CDR2 sequences are MNHNS and SASEGT. The CDR3 spells CASSWTSGGTYNEQFF.

This chain links TRBV20-1 with TRBJ1-5; TCRdb indicates TRBD1, and absent DNA this call remains unverified. The CDR3 contains 15 residues. The germline gives CDR1 DFQATT, CDR2 SNEGSKA (reference sequence). The CDR3 region is CSASEGQGFNQPQHF.

The chain links TRBV28 to TRBJ2-1; TCRdb lists TRBD1, though no DNA is available to test this call. Looked up from germline, CDR1 is MDHEN and CDR2 is SYDVKM. This CDR3 is built from 14 residues. CDR3: CASSPEREYNEQFF.

The chain couples TRBV24-1 to TRBJ2-7; TCRdb selects TRBD1, and the lack of DNA leaves this call unchecked. The CDR3 spans 14 residues. Germline lookup yields CDR1 KGHDR and CDR2 SFDVKD. CDR3 region: CATSDTPQGYEQYF.

The CDR3 reads CSAVGSPNYGYTF. The J gene is TRBJ1-2, the V gene TRBV29-1. CDR3 size: 13 residues. The germline V gene has CDR1 SQVTM and CDR2 ANQGSEA.

This chain uses TRBV18 with TRBJ2-3. This CDR3 has 14 residues. The germline CDR1 and CDR2 sequences are KGHSH and LQKENI. This chain's CDR3 is CASSPGVSSDTQYF.

The V and J genes are TRBV7-2 and TRBJ2-3; the D gene TCRdb calls, TRBD1, cannot be checked with no DNA. CDR3 length equals 15 residues. Germline assignment: CDR1 SGHTA and CDR2 FQGNSA. The CDR3 is CASSNRQGRTDTQYF.